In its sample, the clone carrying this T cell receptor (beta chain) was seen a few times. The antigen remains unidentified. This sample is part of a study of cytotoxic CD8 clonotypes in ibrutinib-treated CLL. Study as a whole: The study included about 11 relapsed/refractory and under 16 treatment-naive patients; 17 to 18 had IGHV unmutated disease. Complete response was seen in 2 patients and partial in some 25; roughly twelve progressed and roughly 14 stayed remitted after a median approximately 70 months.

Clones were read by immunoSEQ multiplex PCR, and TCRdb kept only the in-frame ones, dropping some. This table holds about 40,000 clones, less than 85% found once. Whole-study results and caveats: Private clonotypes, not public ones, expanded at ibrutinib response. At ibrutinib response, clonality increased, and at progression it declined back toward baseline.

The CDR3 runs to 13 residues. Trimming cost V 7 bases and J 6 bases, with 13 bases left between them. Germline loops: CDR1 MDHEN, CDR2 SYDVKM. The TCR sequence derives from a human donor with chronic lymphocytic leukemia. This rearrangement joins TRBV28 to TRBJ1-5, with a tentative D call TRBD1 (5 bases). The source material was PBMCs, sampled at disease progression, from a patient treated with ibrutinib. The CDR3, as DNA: TGTGCCAGCAATCGACAGTATCGTCAGCCCCAGCATTTT. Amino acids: CASNRQYRQPQHF. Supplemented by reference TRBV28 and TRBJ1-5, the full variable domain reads DVKVTQSSRYLVKRTGEKVFLECVQDMDHENMFWYRQDPGLGLRLIYFSYDVKMKEKGDIPEGYSVSREKKERFSLILESASTNQTSMYLCASNRQYRQPQHFGDGTRLSIL.